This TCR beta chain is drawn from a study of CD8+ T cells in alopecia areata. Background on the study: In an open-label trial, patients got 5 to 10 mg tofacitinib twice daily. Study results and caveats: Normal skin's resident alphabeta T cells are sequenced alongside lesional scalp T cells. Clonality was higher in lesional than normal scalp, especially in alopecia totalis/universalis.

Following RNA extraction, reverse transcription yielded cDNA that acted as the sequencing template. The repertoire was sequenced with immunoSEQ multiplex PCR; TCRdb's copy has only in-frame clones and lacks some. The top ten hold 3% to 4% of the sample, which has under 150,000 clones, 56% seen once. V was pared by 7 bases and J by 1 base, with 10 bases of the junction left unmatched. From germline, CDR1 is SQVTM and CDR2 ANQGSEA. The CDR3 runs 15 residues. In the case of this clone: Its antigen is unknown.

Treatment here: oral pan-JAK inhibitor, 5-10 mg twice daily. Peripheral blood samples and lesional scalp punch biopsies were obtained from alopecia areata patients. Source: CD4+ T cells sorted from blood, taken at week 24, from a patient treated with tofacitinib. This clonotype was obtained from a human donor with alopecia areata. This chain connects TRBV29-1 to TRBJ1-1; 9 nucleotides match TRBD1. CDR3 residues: CSGRTGGSRNTEAFF. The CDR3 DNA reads TGCAGCGGTAGAACAGGGGGCAGCAGGAACACTGAAGCTTTCTTT.